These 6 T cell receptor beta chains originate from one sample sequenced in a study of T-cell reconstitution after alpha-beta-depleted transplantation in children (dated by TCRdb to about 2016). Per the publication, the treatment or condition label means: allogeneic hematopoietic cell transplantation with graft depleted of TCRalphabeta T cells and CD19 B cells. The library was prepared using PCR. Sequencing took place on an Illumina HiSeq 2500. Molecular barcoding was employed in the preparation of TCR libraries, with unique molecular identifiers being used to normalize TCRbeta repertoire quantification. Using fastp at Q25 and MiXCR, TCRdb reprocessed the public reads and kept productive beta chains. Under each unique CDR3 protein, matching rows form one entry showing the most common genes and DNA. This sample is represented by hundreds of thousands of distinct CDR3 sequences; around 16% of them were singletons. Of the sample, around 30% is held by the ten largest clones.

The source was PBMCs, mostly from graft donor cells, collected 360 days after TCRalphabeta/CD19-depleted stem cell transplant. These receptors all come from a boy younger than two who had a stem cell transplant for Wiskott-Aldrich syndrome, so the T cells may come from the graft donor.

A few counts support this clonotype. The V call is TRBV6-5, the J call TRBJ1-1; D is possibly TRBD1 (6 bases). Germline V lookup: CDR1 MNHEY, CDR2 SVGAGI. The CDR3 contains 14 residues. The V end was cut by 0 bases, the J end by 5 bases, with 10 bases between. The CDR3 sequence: CASSYSSGVTEAFF. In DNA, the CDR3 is TGTGCCAGCAGTTACTCGTCAGGGGTGACTGAAGCTTTCTTT.

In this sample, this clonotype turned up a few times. The CDR3 loop reads CSVRGVHQETQYF. DNA of the CDR3: TGCAGTGTCAGAGGAGTCCACCAAGAGACCCAGTACTTC. This rearrangement joins TRBV20-1 to TRBJ2-5, with D uncertain. This CDR3 has 13 amino acids. The germline V gene has CDR1 DFQATT and CDR2 SNEGSKA (reference sequence). With 7 bases removed from V and 0 bases from J, the gap between germline ends came to 12 bases.

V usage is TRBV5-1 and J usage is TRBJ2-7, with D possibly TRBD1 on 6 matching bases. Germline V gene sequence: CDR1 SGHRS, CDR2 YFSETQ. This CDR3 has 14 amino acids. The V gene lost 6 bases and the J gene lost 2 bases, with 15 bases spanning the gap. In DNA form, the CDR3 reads TGCGCCAGCACCCCCTTACAGGGTACCTACGAGCAGTACTTC. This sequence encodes CASTPLQGTYEQYF.

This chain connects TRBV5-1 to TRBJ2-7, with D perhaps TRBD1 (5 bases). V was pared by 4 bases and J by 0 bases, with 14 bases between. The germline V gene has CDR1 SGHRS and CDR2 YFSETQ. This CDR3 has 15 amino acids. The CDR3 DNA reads TGCGCCAGCAGCCGCACCACAGGCGACTCCTACGAGCAGTACTTC. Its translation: CASSRTTGDSYEQYF.

CDR3 DNA sequence: TGTGCCACCAGCAGAGATAGAAGGGTTTTGAACACTGAAGCTTTCTTT. Translation: CATSRDRRVLNTEAFF. The chain uses TRBV15 and TRBJ1-1; D call uncertain. Germline V gives CDR1 LNHNV, CDR2 YYDKDF (reference sequence). There are 16 residues in the CDR3. V gave up 0 bases and J gave up 0 bases, with 11 bases separating them.

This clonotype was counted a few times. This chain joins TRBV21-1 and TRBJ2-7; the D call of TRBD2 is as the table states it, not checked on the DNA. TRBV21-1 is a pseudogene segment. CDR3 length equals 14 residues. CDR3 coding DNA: TGTGCCAGCAGGGCTAGCGGGAGTTGCGACGAGCAGTACTTC. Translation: CASRASGSCDEQYF.